This is a list of T cell receptor beta chains from one sample in a study of cytomegalovirus exposure and HLA in healthy donors. Clones were sequenced by immunoSEQ multiplex PCR, and TCRdb holds only the in-frame ones, with some missing. The sample has just over 150,000 clones, 65% to 85% seen once; the top ten hold roughly 6.3%. The sample consisted of PBMCs. The receptors come from a male donor in good health and CMV-seropositive. Each CDR3 is given with its conserved first and last residue. A D gene is named only where the DNA matches it firmly. Some rows have no size entry. The others give once, few or many, or a class for an expanded clone.

D: TRBD2; size: few; J: TRBJ2-5; V: TRBV4-2; CDR3: CASSQGGLAGLVGETQYF; DNA: TGTGCCAGCAGCCAGGGGGGACTAGCGGGGTTGGTCGGAGAGACCCAGTACTTC
D: NA; size: few; J: TRBJ1-2; V: TRBV4-3; CDR3: CASSQVRGSGYTF; DNA: TGCGCCAGCAGCCAAGTCAGGGGAAGTGGCTACACCTTC
D: NA; size: NA; J: TRBJ2-5; V: TRBV5-1; CDR3: CASSPGPNSGETQYF; DNA: TGCGCCAGCAGCCCGGGTCCTAACTCTGGGGAGACCCAGTACTTC
D: NA; size: NA; J: TRBJ2-5; V: TRBV9; CDR3: CASSVAPPETQYF; DNA: TGTGCCAGCAGCGTAGCCCCCCCGGAGACCCAGTACTTC
D: NA; size: NA; J: TRBJ1-2; V: TRBV27; CDR3: CASSLFGGYYGYTF; DNA: TGTGCCAGCAGTTTGTTCGGCGGCTACTATGGCTACACCTTC
D: NA; size: NA; J: TRBJ1-1; V: TRBV27; CDR3: CASSLGGGTEAFF; DNA: TGTGCCAGCAGTTTGGGCGGGGGCACTGAAGCTTTCTTT
D: NA; size: NA; J: TRBJ1-4; V: TRBV14; CDR3: CASSQDSPGGFNEKLFF; DNA: TGTGCCAGCAGCCAAGATTCCCCGGGTGGTTTTAATGAAAAACTGTTTTTT
D: NA; size: NA; J: TRBJ2-7; V: TRBV21-1; CDR3: CASSAPGQGAYEQYF; DNA: TGTGCCAGCAGCGCACCGGGACAGGGGGCCTACGAGCAGTACTTC
D: TRBD1; size: NA; J: TRBJ2-7; V: TRBV7-9; CDR3: CASSLGSGQGSRGYF; DNA: TGTGCCAGCAGCTTAGGGTCCGGACAGGGGAGCCGCGGGTACTTC
D: TRBD2; size: NA; J: TRBJ2-5; V: TRBV4-3; CDR3: CASSQGGISGSGETQYF; DNA: TGCGCCAGCAGCCAAGGGGGGATCAGCGGGAGTGGAGAGACCCAGTACTTC
D: TRBD2; size: NA; J: TRBJ2-1; V: TRBV7-9; CDR3: CASSSLASNEQFF; DNA: TGTGCCAGCAGCTCACTAGCGAGCAATGAGCAGTTCTTC
D: TRBD1; size: NA; J: TRBJ1-1; V: TRBV19; CDR3: CASSTRTGGDEAFF; DNA: TGTGCCAGTAGTACTCGGACAGGGGGCGATGAAGCTTTCTTT
D: NA; size: NA; J: TRBJ1-2; V: TRBV5-1; CDR3: CASSLAGNYGYTF; DNA: TGCGCCAGCAGCTTGGCGGGGAACTATGGCTACACCTTC
D: TRBD2; size: NA; J: TRBJ2-5; V: TRBV19; CDR3: CASSTSGGRGETQYF; DNA: TGTGCCAGTAGTACTTCGGGAGGCCGGGGAGAGACCCAGTACTTC
D: TRBD1; size: NA; J: TRBJ2-4; V: TRBV27; CDR3: CASSGGQGRGKNIQYF; DNA: TGTGCCAGCAGTGGGGGACAGGGAAGGGGCAAAAACATTCAGTACTTC
D: TRBD1; size: NA; J: TRBJ1-1; V: TRBV6-6; CDR3: CASSYSGQGGTEAFF; DNA: TGTGCCAGCAGTTACTCGGGACAGGGGGGGACTGAAGCTTTCTTT
D: NA; size: NA; J: TRBJ1-2; V: TRBV14; CDR3: CASSQRERGPEDYGYTF; DNA: TGTGCCAGCAGCCAGAGGGAGCGAGGCCCAGAAGACTATGGCTACACCTTC
D: TRBD2; size: once; J: TRBJ2-7; V: TRBV11-2; CDR3: CASSLGLAGRYEQYF; DNA: TGTGCCAGCAGCTTAGGCCTAGCGGGACGGTACGAGCAGTACTTC
D: TRBD2; size: NA; J: TRBJ2-3; V: TRBV7-9; CDR3: CASSGTSGRTDTQYF; DNA: TGTGCCAGCAGCGGCACTAGCGGACGCACAGATACGCAGTATTTT
D: NA; size: NA; J: TRBJ2-2; V: TRBV7-6; CDR3: CASSGTPGDTGELFF; DNA: TGTGCCAGCAGCGGGACGCCAGGGGACACCGGGGAGCTGTTTTTT
D: TRBD1; size: NA; J: TRBJ1-3; V: TRBV7-9; CDR3: CSSSLLAGGISGNTIYF; DNA: TGTTCCAGCAGCTTACTTGCAGGGGGTATCTCTGGAAACACCATATATTTT
D: TRBD2; size: few; J: TRBJ2-7; V: TRBV13; CDR3: CASSSGLAGSYEQYF; DNA: TGTGCCAGCAGCTCGGGACTAGCGGGATCCTACGAGCAGTACTTC
D: TRBD1; size: NA; J: TRBJ2-7; V: TRBV12-5; CDR3: CASARGTGGVANRYEQYF; DNA: TGTGCTAGTGCCCGGGGGACAGGGGGCGTCGCGAATCGCTACGAGCAGTACTTC
D: NA; size: NA; J: TRBJ2-1; V: TRBV6-6; CDR3: CASSYASNEQFF; DNA: TGTGCCAGCAGTTACGCCAGCAATGAGCAGTTCTTC
D: TRBD2; size: NA; J: TRBJ2-5; V: TRBV9; CDR3: CASSVVVAGGVETQYF; DNA: TGTGCCAGCAGCGTAGTAGTGGCGGGAGGCGTTGAGACCCAGTACTTC
D: NA; size: NA; J: TRBJ2-7; V: TRBV6-6; CDR3: CASSYSTAGDSYEQYF; DNA: TGTGCCAGCAGTTACTCAACGGCAGGCGATTCCTACGAGCAGTACTTC
D: TRBD1; size: NA; J: TRBJ2-5; V: TRBV14; CDR3: CASSQLGQFGETQYF; DNA: TGTGCCAGCAGCCAATTGGGACAGTTTGGGGAGACCCAGTACTTC
D: NA; size: NA; J: TRBJ1-1; V: TRBV11-2; CDR3: CASSLARTVETEAFF; DNA: TGTGCCAGCAGCTTAGCAAGGACAGTGGAAACTGAAGCTTTCTTT
D: NA; size: NA; J: TRBJ1-5; V: TRBV27; CDR3: CASSLNGKYQPQHF; DNA: TGTGCCAGCAGTTTAAACGGGAAGTATCAGCCCCAGCATTTT
D: TRBD2; size: NA; J: TRBJ2-7; V: TRBV7-9; CDR3: CASSPRAGAAHEQYF; DNA: TGTGCCAGCAGCCCCCGAGCGGGAGCAGCCCACGAGCAGTACTTC
D: TRBD1; size: NA; J: TRBJ2-1; V: TRBV11-3; CDR3: CASSNRQGPNEQFF; DNA: TGTGCCAGCAGCAACCGACAGGGGCCGAATGAGCAGTTCTTC
D: NA; size: few; J: TRBJ2-1; V: TRBV19; CDR3: CASKETPHASYNEQFF; DNA: TGTGCCAGTAAAGAGACACCCCATGCCTCCTACAATGAGCAGTTCTTC
D: TRBD1; size: once; J: TRBJ2-7; V: TRBV5-1; CDR3: CASSLEGQGALGEQYF; DNA: TGCGCCAGCAGCTTGGAAGGACAGGGGGCACTCGGCGAGCAGTACTTC
D: TRBD2; size: NA; J: TRBJ2-7; V: TRBV5-1; CDR3: CASSLVSLAGGTANYEQYF; DNA: TGCGCCAGCAGCTTGGTTTCACTAGCGGGAGGGACCGCCAACTACGAGCAGTACTTC
D: NA; size: NA; J: TRBJ2-6; V: TRBV19; CDR3: CASSSSGANVLTF; DNA: TGTGCCAGTAGCAGCTCTGGGGCCAACGTCCTGACTTTC
D: NA; size: NA; J: TRBJ2-5; V: TRBV6-5; CDR3: CASSPSREEQYF; DNA: TGTGCCAGCAGTCCTTCCCGAGAAGAGCAGTACTTC
D: TRBD1; size: NA; J: TRBJ1-3; V: TRBV7-2; CDR3: CASSLRDRGHTIYF; DNA: TGCGCCAGCAGCCTCCGGGACAGGGGGCACACCATATATTTT
D: NA; size: NA; J: TRBJ1-1; V: TRBV14; CDR3: CASRRNTEAFF; DNA: TGTGCCAGCAGGAGGAACACTGAAGCTTTCTTT
D: NA; size: few; J: TRBJ1-2; V: TRBV30; CDR3: CAWSVLLGAMASGYTF; DNA: TGTGCCTGGAGTGTACTTCTGGGTGCTATGGCTAGCGGCTACACCTTC
D: NA; size: NA; J: TRBJ2-1; V: TRBV29-1; CDR3: CSVEGVRNEQFF; DNA: TGCAGCGTTGAAGGCGTGCGGAATGAGCAGTTCTTC
D: TRBD1; size: few; J: TRBJ2-2; V: TRBV5-4; CDR3: CASSRDRVKAGELFF; DNA: TGTGCCAGCAGCCGGGACAGGGTAAAAGCCGGGGAGCTGTTTTTT
D: TRBD2; size: few; J: TRBJ2-7; V: TRBV4-1; CDR3: CASSPLMTSGSTYEQYF; DNA: TGCGCCAGCAGCCCCCTAATGACTAGCGGGTCCACCTACGAGCAGTACTTC
D: NA; size: NA; J: TRBJ1-1; V: TRBV19; CDR3: CASSILGLPEAFF; DNA: TGTGCCAGTAGTATCTTGGGGCTTCCGGAAGCTTTCTTT
D: TRBD1; size: NA; J: TRBJ2-7; V: TRBV28; CDR3: CASSLTGISYEQYF; DNA: TGTGCCAGCAGTTTGACAGGGATCTCCTACGAGCAGTACTTC
D: NA; size: NA; J: TRBJ2-1; V: TRBV9; CDR3: CASSVWRAAPYNEQFF; DNA: TGTGCCAGCAGCGTATGGAGGGCAGCCCCCTACAATGAGCAGTTCTTC
D: TRBD2; size: NA; J: TRBJ2-2; V: TRBV10-3; CDR3: CAISISGFGELFF; DNA: TGTGCCATCAGTATTAGCGGGTTCGGGGAGCTGTTTTTT
D: NA; size: NA; J: TRBJ1-1; V: TRBV6-5; CDR3: CASSEPAVNTEAFF; DNA: TGTGCCAGCAGTGAACCTGCGGTGAACACTGAAGCTTTCTTT
D: NA; size: NA; J: TRBJ2-7; V: TRBV18; CDR3: CASSPRQGPSYEQYF; DNA: TGTGCCAGCTCACCACGGCAGGGCCCCTCCTACGAGCAGTACTTC
D: TRBD1; size: once; J: TRBJ2-5; V: TRBV4-1; CDR3: CASSPQQGAWETQYF; DNA: TGCGCCAGCAGCCCCCAACAGGGGGCCTGGGAGACCCAGTACTTC